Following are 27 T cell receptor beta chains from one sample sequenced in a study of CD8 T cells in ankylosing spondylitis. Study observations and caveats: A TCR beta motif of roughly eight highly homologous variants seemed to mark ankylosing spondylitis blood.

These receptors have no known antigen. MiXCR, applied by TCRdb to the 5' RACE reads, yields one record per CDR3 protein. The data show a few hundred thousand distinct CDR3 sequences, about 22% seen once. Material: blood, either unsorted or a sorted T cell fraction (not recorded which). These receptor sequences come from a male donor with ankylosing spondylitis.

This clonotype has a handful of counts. The CDR3, as DNA: TGTGCCAGCAGCCCCTCGGACACGAGTTACAATGAGCAGTTCTTC. The encoded protein is CASSPSDTSYNEQFF. V usage is TRBV6-1 and J usage is TRBJ2-1; possible D gene TRBD1, 5 bases. Deletions cut 6 bases from V and 4 bases from J, with 16 bases between. There are 15 residues in the CDR3. Germline V CDR1 and CDR2: MNHNS, SASEGT.

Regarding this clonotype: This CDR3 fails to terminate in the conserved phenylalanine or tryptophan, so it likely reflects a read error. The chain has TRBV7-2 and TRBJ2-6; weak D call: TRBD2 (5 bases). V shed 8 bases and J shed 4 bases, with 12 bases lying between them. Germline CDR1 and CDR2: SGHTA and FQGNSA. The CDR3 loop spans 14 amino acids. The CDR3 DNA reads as TGTGCCAGCCACTTGGGAGCCGGGGCCAACGTCCTGACTCTC. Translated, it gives CASHLGAGANVLTL.

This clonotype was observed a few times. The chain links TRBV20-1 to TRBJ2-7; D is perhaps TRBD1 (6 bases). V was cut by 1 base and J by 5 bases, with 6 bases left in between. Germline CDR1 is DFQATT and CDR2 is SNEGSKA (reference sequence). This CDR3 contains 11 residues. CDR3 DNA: TGCAGTGCTAGAGCAGGGGACGAGCAGTACTTC. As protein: CSARAGDEQYF.

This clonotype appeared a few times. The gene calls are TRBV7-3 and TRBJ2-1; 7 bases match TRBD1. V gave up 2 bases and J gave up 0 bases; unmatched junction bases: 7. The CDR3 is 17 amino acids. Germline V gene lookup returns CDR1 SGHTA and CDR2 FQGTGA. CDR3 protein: CASSLGLRDSSYNEQFF. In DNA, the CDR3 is TGTGCCAGCAGCTTAGGTCTCCGGGACAGCTCCTACAATGAGCAGTTCTTC.

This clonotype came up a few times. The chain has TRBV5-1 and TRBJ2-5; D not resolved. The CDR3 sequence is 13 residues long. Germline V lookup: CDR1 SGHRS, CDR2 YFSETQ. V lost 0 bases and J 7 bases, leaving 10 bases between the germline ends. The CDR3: CASSLDLDATQYF. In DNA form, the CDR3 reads TGCGCCAGCAGCTTGGACTTAGATGCGACCCAGTACTTC.

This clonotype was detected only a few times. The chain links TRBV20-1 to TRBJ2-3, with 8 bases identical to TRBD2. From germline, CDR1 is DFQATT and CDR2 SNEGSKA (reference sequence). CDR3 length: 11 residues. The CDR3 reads CKSGSADTQYF. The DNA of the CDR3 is TGCAAAAGCGGGAGCGCAGATACGCAGTATTTT.

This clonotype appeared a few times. In DNA, the CDR3 is TGTGCCAGCAGCATAACAGGGTCGAACACTGAAGCTTTCTTT. This encodes CASSITGSNTEAFF. This rearrangement joins TRBV3-1 to TRBJ1-1, with D perhaps matching TRBD1 (6 bases). Germline V gives CDR1 LGHDT, CDR2 YNNKEL (reference sequence). Trimming removed 5 bases from V and 1 base from J, with 11 bases in between. The CDR3 spans 14 residues.

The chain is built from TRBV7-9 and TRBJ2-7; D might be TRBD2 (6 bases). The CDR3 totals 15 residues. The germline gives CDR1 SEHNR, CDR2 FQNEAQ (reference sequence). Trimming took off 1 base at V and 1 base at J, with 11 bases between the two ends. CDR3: CASSLGPAGSYEQYF. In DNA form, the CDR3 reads TGTGCCAGCAGCTTAGGGCCGGCGGGATCCTACGAGCAGTACTTC.

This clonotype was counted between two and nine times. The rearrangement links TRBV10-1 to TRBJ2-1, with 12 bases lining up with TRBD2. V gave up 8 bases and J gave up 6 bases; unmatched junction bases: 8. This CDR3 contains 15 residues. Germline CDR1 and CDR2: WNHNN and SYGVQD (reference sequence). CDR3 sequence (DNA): TGCGCCAGCTCTGAGACTAGCGGGAGTATCAATGAGCAGTTCTTC. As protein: CASSETSGSINEQFF.

The CDR3 DNA reads TGTGCCAGCGGAAGCGGGCGGTCCGGGGGGCCCCAGCATTTT. As protein: CASGSGRSGGPQHF. This rearrangement joins TRBV12-3 or TRBV12-4 to TRBJ1-5; TRBD1 is a possible D gene (5 bases). V lost 8 bases, J lost 9 bases, and 20 bases lay in between. The CDR3 is made up of 14 amino acids.

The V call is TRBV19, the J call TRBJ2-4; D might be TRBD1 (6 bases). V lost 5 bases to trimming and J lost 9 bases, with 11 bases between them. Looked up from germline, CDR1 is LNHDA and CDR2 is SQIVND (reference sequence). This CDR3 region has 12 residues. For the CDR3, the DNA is TGTGCCAGTAGTGTCAGGGGTGGCATTCAGTACTTC. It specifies CASSVRGGIQYF.

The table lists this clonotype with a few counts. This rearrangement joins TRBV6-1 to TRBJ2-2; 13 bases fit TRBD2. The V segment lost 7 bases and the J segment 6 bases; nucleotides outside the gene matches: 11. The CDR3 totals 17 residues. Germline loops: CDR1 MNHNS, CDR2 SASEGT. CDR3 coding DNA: TGTGCCAGCACTCGTGGACTAGCGGGAGTCACTGCCGGGGAGCTGTTTTTT. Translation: CASTRGLAGVTAGELFF.

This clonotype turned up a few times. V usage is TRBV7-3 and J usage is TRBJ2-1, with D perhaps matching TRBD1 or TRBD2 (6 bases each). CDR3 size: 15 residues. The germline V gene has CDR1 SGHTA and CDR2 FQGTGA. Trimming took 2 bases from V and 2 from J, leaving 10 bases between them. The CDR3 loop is CASSLRGTPYNEQFF. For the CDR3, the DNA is TGTGCCAGCAGCTTACGCGGGACACCCTACAATGAGCAGTTCTTC.

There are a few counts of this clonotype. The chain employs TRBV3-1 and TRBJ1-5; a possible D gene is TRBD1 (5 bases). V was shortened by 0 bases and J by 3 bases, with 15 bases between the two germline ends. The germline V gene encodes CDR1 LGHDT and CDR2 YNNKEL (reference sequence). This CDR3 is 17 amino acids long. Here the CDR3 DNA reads TGTGCCAGCAGCCAAGATCGGGGGTGGGGTAACAATCAGCCCCAGCATTTT. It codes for CASSQDRGWGNNQPQHF.

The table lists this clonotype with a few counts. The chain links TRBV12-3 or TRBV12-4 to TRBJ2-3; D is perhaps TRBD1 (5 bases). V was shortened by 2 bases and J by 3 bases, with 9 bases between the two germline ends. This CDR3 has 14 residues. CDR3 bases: TGTGCCAGCAGTTTATCAGGGTGGACAGATACGCAGTATTTT. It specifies CASSLSGWTDTQYF.

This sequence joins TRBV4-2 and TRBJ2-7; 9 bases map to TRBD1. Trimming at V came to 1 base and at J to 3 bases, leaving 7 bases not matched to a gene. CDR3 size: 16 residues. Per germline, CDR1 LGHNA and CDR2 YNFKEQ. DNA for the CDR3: TGTGCCAGCAGCCAAGGACAGGGGGTAAAGGTCTACGAGCAGTACTTC. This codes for CASSQGQGVKVYEQYF.

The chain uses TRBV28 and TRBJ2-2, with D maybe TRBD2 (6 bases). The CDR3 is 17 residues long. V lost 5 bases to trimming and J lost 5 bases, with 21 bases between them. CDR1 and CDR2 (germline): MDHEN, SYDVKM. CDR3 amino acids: CASSKTSPGELTGELFF. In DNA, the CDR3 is TGTGCCAGCAGTAAAACTAGCCCCGGTGAACTGACCGGGGAGCTGTTTTTT.

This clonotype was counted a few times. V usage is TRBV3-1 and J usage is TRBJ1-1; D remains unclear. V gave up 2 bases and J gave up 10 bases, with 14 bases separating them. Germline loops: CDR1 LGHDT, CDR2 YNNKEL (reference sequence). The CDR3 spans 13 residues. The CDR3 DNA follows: TGTGCCAGCAGCCAATTCACACTCTTAGGAGCTTTCTTT. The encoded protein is CASSQFTLLGAFF.

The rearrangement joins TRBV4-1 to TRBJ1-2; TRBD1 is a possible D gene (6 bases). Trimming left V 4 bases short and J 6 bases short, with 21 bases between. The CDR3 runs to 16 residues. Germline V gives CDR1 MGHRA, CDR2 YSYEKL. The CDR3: CASSRLLGGGSDGYTF. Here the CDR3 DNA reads TGCGCCAGCAGCCGACTCTTAGGGGGGGGTTCGGATGGCTACACCTTC.

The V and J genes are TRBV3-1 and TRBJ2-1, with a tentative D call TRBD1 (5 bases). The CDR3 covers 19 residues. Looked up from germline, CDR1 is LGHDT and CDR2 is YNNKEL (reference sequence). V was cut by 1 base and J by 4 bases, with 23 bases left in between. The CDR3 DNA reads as TGTGCCAGCAGCCAAGGCGTCTCAGGACATCTTCACAATTACAATGAGCAGTTCTTC. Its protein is CASSQGVSGHLHNYNEQFF.

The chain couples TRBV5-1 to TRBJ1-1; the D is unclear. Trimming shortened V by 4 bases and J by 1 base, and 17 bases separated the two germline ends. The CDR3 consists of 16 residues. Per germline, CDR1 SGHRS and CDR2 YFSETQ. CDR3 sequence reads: CASSLMSLTTNTEAFF. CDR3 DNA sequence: TGCGCCAGCAGCCTGATGAGCCTGACTACGAACACTGAAGCTTTCTTT. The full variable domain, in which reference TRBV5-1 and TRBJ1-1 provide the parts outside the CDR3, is KAGVTQTPRYLIKTRGQQVTLSCSPISGHRSVSWYQQTPGQGLQFLFEYFSETQRNKGNFPGRFSGRQFSNSRSEMNVSTLELGDSALYLCASSLMSLTTNTEAFFGQGTRLTVV.

The DNA of the CDR3 is TGCGCCAGCAGCCTCAAGAAGGCGGGAGATCCCAATGAGCAGTTCTTC. Its translation is CASSLKKAGDPNEQFF. The chain employs TRBV5-1 and TRBJ2-1; TRBD2 aligns across 7 bases. The germline V gene encodes CDR1 SGHRS and CDR2 YFSETQ. With 4 bases clipped from V and 6 bases from J, the junction kept 13 bases outside the gene matches. CDR3 length equals 16 residues.

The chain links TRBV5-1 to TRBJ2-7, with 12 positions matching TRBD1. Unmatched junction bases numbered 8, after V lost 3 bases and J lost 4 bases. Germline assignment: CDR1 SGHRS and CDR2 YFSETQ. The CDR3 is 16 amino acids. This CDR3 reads CASSSQPGQGAYEQYF. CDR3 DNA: TGCGCCAGCAGCTCTCAACCGGGACAGGGGGCTTACGAGCAGTACTTC.

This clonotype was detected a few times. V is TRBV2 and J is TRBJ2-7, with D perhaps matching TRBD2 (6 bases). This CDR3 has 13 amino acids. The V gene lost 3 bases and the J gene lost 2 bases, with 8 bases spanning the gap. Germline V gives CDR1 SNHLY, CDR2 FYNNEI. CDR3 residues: CASSEGGAYEQYF. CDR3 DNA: TGTGCCAGCAGTGAGGGGGGTGCCTACGAGCAGTACTTC.

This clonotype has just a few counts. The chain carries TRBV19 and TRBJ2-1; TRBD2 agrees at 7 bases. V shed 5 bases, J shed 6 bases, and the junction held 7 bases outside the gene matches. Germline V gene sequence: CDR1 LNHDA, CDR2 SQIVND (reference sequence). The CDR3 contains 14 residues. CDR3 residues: CASSETSRFNEQFF. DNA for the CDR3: TGTGCCAGTAGTGAGACTAGCAGGTTCAATGAGCAGTTCTTC.

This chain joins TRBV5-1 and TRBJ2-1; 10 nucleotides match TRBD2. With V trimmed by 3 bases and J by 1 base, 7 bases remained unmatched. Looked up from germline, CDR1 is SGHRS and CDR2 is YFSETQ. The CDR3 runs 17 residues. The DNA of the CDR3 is TGCGCCAGCAGCTGGATAGCGGGAGGTAGGTCCTACAATGAGCAGTTCTTC. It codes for CASSWIAGGRSYNEQFF. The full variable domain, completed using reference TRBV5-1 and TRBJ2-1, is KAGVTQTPRYLIKTRGQQVTLSCSPISGHRSVSWYQQTPGQGLQFLFEYFSETQRNKGNFPGRFSGRQFSNSRSEMNVSTLELGDSALYLCASSWIAGGRSYNEQFFGPGTRLTVL.

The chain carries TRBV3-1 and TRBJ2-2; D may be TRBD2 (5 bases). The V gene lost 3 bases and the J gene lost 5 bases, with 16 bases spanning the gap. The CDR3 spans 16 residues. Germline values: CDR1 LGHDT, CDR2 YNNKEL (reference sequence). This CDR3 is CASSHGRNRGTGELFF. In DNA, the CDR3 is TGTGCCAGCAGCCACGGCAGGAACCGGGGTACCGGGGAGCTGTTTTTT.